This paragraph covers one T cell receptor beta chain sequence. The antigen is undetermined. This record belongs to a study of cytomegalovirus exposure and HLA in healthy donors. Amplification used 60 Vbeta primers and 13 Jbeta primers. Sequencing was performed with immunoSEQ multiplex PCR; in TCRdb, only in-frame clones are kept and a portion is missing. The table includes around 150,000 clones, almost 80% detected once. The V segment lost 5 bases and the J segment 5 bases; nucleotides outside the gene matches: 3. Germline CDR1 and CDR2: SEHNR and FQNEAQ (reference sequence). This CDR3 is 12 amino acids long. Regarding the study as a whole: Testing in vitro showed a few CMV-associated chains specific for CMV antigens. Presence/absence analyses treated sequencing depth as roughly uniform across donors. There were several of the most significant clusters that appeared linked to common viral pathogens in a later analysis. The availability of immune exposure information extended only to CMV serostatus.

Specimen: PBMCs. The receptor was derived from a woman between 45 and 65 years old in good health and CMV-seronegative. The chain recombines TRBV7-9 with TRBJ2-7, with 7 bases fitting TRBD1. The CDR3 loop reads CASSLGGHEQYF. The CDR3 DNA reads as TGTGCCAGCAGCCTAGGGGGCCACGAGCAGTACTTC. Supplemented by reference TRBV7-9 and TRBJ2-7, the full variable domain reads DTGVSQNPRHKITKRGQNVTFRCDPISEHNRLYWYRQTLGQGPEFLTYFQNEAQLEKSRLLSDRFSAERPKGSFSTLEIQRTEQGDSAMYLCASSLGGHEQYFGPGTRLTVT.